This TCR beta chain originates from a study of blood T cell repertoires in COVID-19. Study at large: COVID-19 samples, acute and convalescent, were from the United States, Italy and Spain. PBMCs, B-cell-depleted T cells, or T cells provided the cDNA or gDNA that made up the material.

Produced via immunoSEQ multiplex PCR; TCRdb's table is partial and in-frame only. The top ten clones hold approximately 2.5% of a sample with some 31,000 clones, about 92% of them seen once. Looked up from germline, CDR1 is MNHEY and CDR2 is SVGAGI. CDR3 size: 12 residues. Trimming took off 10 bases at V and 8 bases at J, with 17 bases between the two ends. The sequenced sample was peripheral blood. This chain uses TRBV6-5 with TRBJ1-2; no firm D call. The receptor was isolated from a man aged 45-60 years with active COVID-19. CDR3 region: CATLFSAGGYTF. The CDR3 nucleotides read TGTGCCACCCTATTTTCGGCGGGGGGCTACACCTTC.